Presented here are 31 T cell receptor beta chains from one specimen sequenced in a study of shared clonotypes between healthy human individuals. CD8 cells classed as naive were CD45RO-negative and positively selected for CCR7, excluding terminally differentiated effector memory CD45RA+ cells. The assay was immunoSEQ multiplex PCR, and TCRdb's table has in-frame clones only and misses some. The sample holds about 1,800,000 clones, approximately 94% seen once. The sequenced material came from naive CD8+ T cells sorted from blood. The receptor source for this set is a man aged 18 to 30 in good health.

This clone was observed once. CDR3 nucleotide sequence: TGTGCCAGCAGCGTAGACCCTGAGCGAGATACGCAGTATTTT. Amino acids: CASSVDPERDTQYF. The rearrangement uses TRBV9 and TRBJ2-3; D is undetermined. This CDR3 has 14 residues. Trimming took off 0 bases at V and 5 bases at J, with 10 bases between the two ends. Germline V gives CDR1 SGDLS, CDR2 YYNGEE. The full variable domain, with the rest looked up from reference TRBV9 and TRBJ2-3, is DSGVTQTPKHLITATGQRVTLRCSPRSGDLSVYWYQQSLDQGLQFLIQYYNGEERAKGNILERFSAQQFPDLHSELNLSSLELGDSALYFCASSVDPERDTQYFGPGTRLTVL.

The V call is TRBV28, the J call TRBJ2-7; possibly TRBD1 for D (6 bases). This CDR3 region has 14 residues. CDR1 and CDR2 from the germline V gene are MDHEN and SYDVKM. Trimming pared 6 bases from V and 0 bases from J, leaving 12 bases between. CDR3: CASSLGHTSYEQYF. CDR3 sequence (DNA): TGTGCCAGCAGCCTGGGACACACCTCCTACGAGCAGTACTTC.

The chain carries TRBV29-1 and TRBJ2-7; 8 bases fit TRBD1. This CDR3 is built from 15 residues. Per germline, CDR1 SQVTM and CDR2 ANQGSEA. Losses at the gene ends were 2 bases for V and 0 bases for J; bases not matched to a gene: 6. The DNA for the CDR3 is TGCAGCGTTGAAAAATGGGACAGGAGCTCCTACGAGCAGTACTTC. It specifies CSVEKWDRSSYEQYF.

This clone was counted once. In the same sample, other DNA sequences code for this CDR3. The chain joins TRBV29-1 to TRBJ1-1, with unresolved D. Germline V gives CDR1 SQVTM, CDR2 ANQGSEA. The germline V and J ends were trimmed by 5 bases and 0 bases, with 4 bases remaining between them. The CDR3 loop spans 11 amino acids. The CDR3: CSVRLNTEAFF. As DNA, the CDR3 is TGCAGCGTTCGTCTGAACACTGAAGCTTTCTTT.

J is TRBJ2-5 and V is TRBV5-8; perhaps TRBD2 as D (5 bases). Germline values: CDR1 SGHTS, CDR2 YDEGEE. Trimming shortened V by 4 bases and J by 5 bases, and 12 bases separated the two germline ends. This CDR3 has 13 amino acids. CDR3 nucleotide sequence: TGTGCCAGCAGCCATGGAGGAATGGAGACCCAGTACTTC. Translation: CASSHGGMETQYF.

The chain is built from TRBV2 and TRBJ2-7, with 7 bases lining up with TRBD2. Germline CDR1 SNHLY, CDR2 FYNNEI. The CDR3 has 15 residues. Trimming removed 8 bases from V and 6 bases from J; junction bases left unmatched: 16. CDR3 residues: CASALGTSVSGEQYF. The CDR3 DNA follows: TGTGCCAGCGCACTGGGTACTAGCGTTTCTGGCGAGCAGTACTTC.

The V call is TRBV10-3, the J call TRBJ2-2; a possible D gene is TRBD1 (5 bases). Between the trimmed V and J ends, which lost 11 bases and 6 bases, there was a span of 10 bases. The CDR3 is 11 amino acids. Germline CDR1 and CDR2: ENHRY and SYGVKD. Here the CDR3 reads CAARGPGELFF. The CDR3 nucleotides are TGTGCCGCAAGGGGTCCCGGGGAGCTGTTTTTT.

The chain carries TRBV5-4 and TRBJ2-7, with 7 positions matching TRBD1. This CDR3 is 15 amino acids long. Trimming removed 4 bases from V and 4 bases from J; junction bases left unmatched: 11. CDR1 SGHNT and CDR2 YYREEE come from the germline V gene (reference sequence). CDR3 in amino acids: CASSRTGVGGYEQYF. The CDR3, as DNA: TGTGCCAGCAGCAGGACAGGAGTTGGAGGTTACGAGCAGTACTTC.

J is TRBJ2-2 and V is TRBV5-6; D ambiguous. There are 12 residues in the CDR3. Trimming removed 4 bases at V and 7 bases at J, with 8 bases between. CDR1 and CDR2 (germline): SGHDT, YYEEEE. Here the CDR3 DNA reads TGTGCCAGCAGCCAGACCCGCGGGGAGCTGTTTTTT. Protein: CASSQTRGELFF.

The chain recombines TRBV15 with TRBJ2-7, with 7 nucleotides matching TRBD1. J gave up 5 bases and V 0 bases, and 7 bases lay outside the gene matches. This CDR3 is 15 amino acids long. Germline assignment: CDR1 LNHNV and CDR2 YYDKDF (reference sequence). This CDR3 reads CATSREKTGLDEQYF. DNA for the CDR3: TGTGCCACCAGCAGAGAAAAGACAGGGCTCGACGAGCAGTACTTC.

CDR3 in amino acids: CASTRLDSANYGYTF. CDR3 in DNA: TGTGCCAGCACCAGGTTGGACTCAGCTAACTATGGCTACACCTTC. J is TRBJ1-2 and V is TRBV2; D is unresolved. V shed 7 bases and J shed 0 bases, with 15 bases lying between them. Germline CDR1 is SNHLY and CDR2 is FYNNEI. This CDR3 contains 15 residues.

The genes are TRBV9 and TRBJ2-5; 8 nucleotides align to TRBD2. CDR3 length: 16 amino acids. Germline lookup yields CDR1 SGDLS and CDR2 YYNGEE. After removal of 0 bases from V and 5 bases from J, the junction contained 9 bases not matched to a gene. For the CDR3, the DNA is TGTGCCAGCAGCGTAGACGGGAGGGCCGGTAGGGAGACCCAGTACTTC. It translates to CASSVDGRAGRETQYF.

The chain is built from TRBV5-6 and TRBJ2-5; 8 bases fit TRBD2. The J call may be wrong; the DNA end is better matched by TRBJ2-7. This CDR3 spans 13 amino acids. Germline CDR1 reads SGHDT; CDR2 reads YYEEEE. The CDR3 loop reads CASSSSGSHEQYF. CDR3 nucleotide sequence: TGTGCCAGCAGCTCCAGCGGGAGCCACGAGCAGTACTTC.

This chain uses TRBV27 with TRBJ2-7; 8 bases map to TRBD1. CDR3 length equals 16 residues. In germline, CDR1 is MNHEY, CDR2 SMNVEV (reference sequence). Trimming at V came to 2 bases and at J to 1 base, leaving 7 bases not matched to a gene. In nucleotides, the CDR3 is TGTGCCAGCAGTTTAGCACGGACAGGGCCTTCCTACGAGCAGTACTTC. Amino acids: CASSLARTGPSYEQYF.

Details on this clone: Within the sample, other DNA sequences also encode this same CDR3. The CDR3 DNA sequence: TGTGCCAGCAGCTTTAGCGGGAGCTCCTACAATGAGCAGTTCTTC. Translation: CASSFSGSSYNEQFF. The V and J genes are TRBV5-6 and TRBJ2-1; 9 nucleotides match TRBD2. The trim removed 2 bases at V and 0 bases at J, leaving 0 bases unmatched. CDR3 length: 15 amino acids. Germline CDR1 reads SGHDT; CDR2 reads YYEEEE.

The CDR3 spells CASSQRKDNEKLFF. CDR3 bases: TGCGCCAGCAGCCAAAGGAAGGATAATGAAAAACTGTTTTTT. The gene calls are TRBV4-1 and TRBJ1-4; D gene ambiguous. There are 14 residues in the CDR3. V was cut by 2 bases and J by 4 bases, with 8 bases left in between. From germline, CDR1 is MGHRA and CDR2 YSYEKL.

This CDR3 reads CASSYDGTEAFF. The CDR3 coding sequence is TGTGCCAGCAGTTACGATGGCACTGAAGCTTTCTTT. The chain couples TRBV6-5 to TRBJ1-1; D is unresolved. V dropped 2 bases and J dropped 4 bases, with 5 bases sitting between them. This CDR3 region has 12 residues. Germline V lookup: CDR1 MNHEY, CDR2 SVGAGI.

The chain combines TRBV9 with TRBJ1-3; a possible D gene is TRBD1 (6 bases). Germline CDR1 is SGDLS and CDR2 is YYNGEE. V lost 1 base and J 3 bases, leaving 14 bases between the germline ends. The CDR3 has 16 amino acids. As DNA, the CDR3 is TGTGCCAGCAGCGTAAACGGCAGGGGTGTTGGAAACACCATATATTTT. Translating it yields CASSVNGRGVGNTIYF.

This chain uses TRBV27 with TRBJ1-6; D perhaps matches TRBD1 (5 bases). Germline CDR1 and CDR2: MNHEY and SMNVEV (reference sequence). The ends were cut back, 5 bases at V and 7 bases at J, with 12 bases in the middle. The CDR3 sequence is 14 residues long. In DNA, the CDR3 is TGTGCCAGCAGTCCAGGGATCGGGAATTCACCCCTCCACTTT. Amino acid sequence: CASSPGIGNSPLHF.

The chain is built from TRBV27 and TRBJ2-3, with 7 bases aligning to TRBD1. Germline lookup yields CDR1 MNHEY and CDR2 SMNVEV (reference sequence). V gave up 4 bases and J gave up 4 bases; unmatched junction bases: 17. The CDR3 contains 18 residues. The CDR3 coding sequence is TGTGCCAGCAGTTCTTACCCCACGACAGGGACAACCCCAGATACGCAGTATTTT. Amino acid sequence: CASSSYPTTGTTPDTQYF.

V and J are TRBV2 and TRBJ2-2, with 13 nucleotides matching TRBD2. The CDR3 has 18 residues. Germline V gene data show CDR1 as SNHLY and CDR2 as FYNNEI. The junction had 13 bases not matched to a gene; V was cut back by 6 bases and J by 6 bases. In DNA, the CDR3 is TGTGCCAGCAGCCCTGGACTAGCGGGAGAATTGGGTTCCGGGGAGCTGTTTTTT. Amino acids: CASSPGLAGELGSGELFF.

The chain recombines TRBV7-8 with TRBJ2-1; D unclear. CDR3 size: 13 residues. Germline V gives CDR1 SGHVS, CDR2 FQNEAQ. With 1 base removed from V and 6 bases from J, the gap between germline ends came to 7 bases. The CDR3 here is CASSLGYSNEQFF. The CDR3 DNA is TGTGCCAGCAGCTTAGGGTACAGCAATGAGCAGTTCTTC.

The J gene is TRBJ2-5, the V gene TRBV28; 9 nucleotides align to TRBD2. The V and J ends lost 7 bases and 2 bases, in that order; junction bases with no gene match: 8. The CDR3 consists of 15 residues. Germline V lookup: CDR1 MDHEN, CDR2 SYDVKM. CDR3: CASTDRLAGQETQYF. The CDR3 DNA reads TGTGCCAGCACCGACCGGCTAGCGGGACAAGAGACCCAGTACTTC.

The chain uses TRBV28 and TRBJ2-1; D possibly corresponds to TRBD2 (6 bases). There are 17 residues in the CDR3. The V gene lost 6 bases and the J gene lost 4 bases, with 22 bases spanning the gap. From germline, CDR1 is MDHEN and CDR2 SYDVKM. DNA for the CDR3: TGTGCCAGCAGCTCCCCGGGGGTGTTCGAGGTGTACAATGAGCAGTTCTTC. Translated, it gives CASSSPGVFEVYNEQFF.

The chain joins TRBV11-2 to TRBJ2-7; D not certain. V lost 5 bases and J 6 bases, leaving 14 bases between the germline ends. The CDR3 spans 13 residues. The germline V gene has CDR1 SGHAT and CDR2 FQNNGV. The CDR3, as DNA: TGTGCCAGCAGCCCTCCTAAGATCTCCGAGCAGTACTTC. Its translation is CASSPPKISEQYF.

V gene TRBV5-6 combines with J gene TRBJ1-2; 8 positions match TRBD1. V trimming: 0 bases; J trimming: 4 bases; junction bases outside the gene matches: 2. The length of the CDR3 is 14 residues. Germline V CDR1 and CDR2: SGHDT, YYEEEE. The CDR3 is CASSLGQGIYGYTF. The DNA of the CDR3 is TGTGCCAGCAGCTTGGGACAGGGGATCTATGGCTACACCTTC. Full variable domain (rest looked up from reference TRBV5-6 and TRBJ1-2): DAGVTQSPTHLIKTRGQQVTLRCSPKSGHDTVSWYQQALGQGPQFIFQYYEEEERQRGNFPDRFSGHQFPNYSSELNVNALLLGDSALYLCASSLGQGIYGYTFGSGTRLTVV.

The J gene is TRBJ2-3, the V gene TRBV30, with D maybe TRBD2 (6 bases). With 2 bases removed from V and 2 bases from J, the gap between germline ends came to 11 bases. Per the germline V gene, CDR1 is GTSNPN and CDR2 is SVGIG (reference sequence). There are 14 residues in the CDR3. CDR3 DNA sequence: TGTGCCTGGAGTTCGGCGGGATTCACAGATACGCAGTATTTT. Its translation is CAWSSAGFTDTQYF.

The V gene is TRBV5-6, the J gene TRBJ2-7; D not resolved. The CDR3 spans 11 residues. The V and J ends lost 3 bases and 6 bases respectively, with 7 bases between them. CDR1 and CDR2 (germline): SGHDT, YYEEEE. Written as DNA, the CDR3 is TGTGCCAGCAGCTCCGCCACCGAGCAGTACTTC. This sequence encodes CASSSATEQYF.

The chain joins TRBV5-1 to TRBJ2-1, with 8 nucleotides matching TRBD1. Germline V gene sequence: CDR1 SGHRS, CDR2 YFSETQ. Unmatched junction bases numbered 3, after V lost 4 bases and J lost 9 bases. This CDR3 region has 12 residues. The CDR3 protein is CASSPGGSEQFF. The CDR3 DNA reads TGCGCCAGCAGCCCAGGGGGCAGTGAGCAGTTCTTC.

In the case of this clone: This likely comes from a read error, as the CDR3 has no conserved phenylalanine or tryptophan at its end. The genes are TRBV14 and TRBJ1-1; D remains ambiguous. CDR3 length: 13 residues. The V end was cut by 3 bases, the J end by 1 base, with 6 bases between. Per germline, CDR1 SGHDN and CDR2 FVKESK. CDR3 loop: CASSQGPNTEAFL. Written as DNA, the CDR3 is TGTGCCAGCAGCCAGGGCCCGAACACTGAAGCTTTCCTT.

CDR3 in DNA: TGTGCCAGCACCGTAACAGGGGGAGAGCAGTTCTTC. It specifies CASTVTGGEQFF. This rearrangement joins TRBV5-8 to TRBJ2-1; 8 bases fit TRBD1. Germline CDR1 is SGHTS and CDR2 is YDEGEE. After removal of 6 bases from V and 10 bases from J, the junction contained 6 bases not matched to a gene. This CDR3 region has 12 residues.